This passage covers 32 T cell receptor beta chains from one sample sequenced in a study of Ad26.COV2.S vaccination and SARS-CoV-2 variants. The treatment denotes: around 19 received Ad26.COV2.S at low or high dose, single or two shots; about 5 received placebo; per-sample allocation not given. The study sampled participants on day 63 after the first vaccine or placebo injection. Clones were sequenced by immunoSEQ multiplex PCR, and TCRdb holds only the in-frame ones, with some missing. Seen here are about 480,000 clones, around nine tenths observed once, and the top ten hold over 10%. This specimen consisted of peripheral blood, obtained in a trial of Ad26.COV2.S vaccine versus placebo. Receptor source: a person between 18 and 65 years old who received the Ad26.COV2.S COVID-19 vaccine or a placebo.

The chain couples TRBV29-1 to TRBJ2-3; perhaps TRBD2 as D (6 bases). CDR1 and CDR2 (germline): SQVTM, ANQGSEA. V dropped 7 bases and J dropped 11 bases, with 13 bases sitting between them. The CDR3 has 10 residues. CDR3 sequence reads: CSGGDLRQYF. The CDR3, as DNA: TGCAGCGGAGGGGACTTGAGGCAGTATTTT.

The chain links TRBV6-5 to TRBJ2-5; TRBD2 matches 7 bases. This CDR3 region has 15 residues. The germline V gene has CDR1 MNHEY and CDR2 SVGAGI. With V trimmed by 2 bases and J by 5 bases, 8 bases remained unmatched. This chain's CDR3 is CASSYAGGRGETQYF. CDR3 nucleotide sequence: TGTGCCAGCAGTTACGCAGGCGGGAGAGGGGAGACCCAGTACTTC.

The chain couples TRBV19 to TRBJ1-5; D is perhaps TRBD1 (6 bases). CDR1 and CDR2 from the germline V gene are LNHDA and SQIVND (reference sequence). Trimming cost V 3 bases and J 4 bases, with 13 bases left between them. The CDR3 is 15 amino acids. The CDR3 protein is CASSIPGHLNQPQHF. The CDR3, as DNA: TGTGCCAGTAGTATCCCGGGACACCTTAATCAGCCCCAGCATTTT.

The V call is TRBV2, the J call TRBJ2-2; D is perhaps TRBD1 (6 bases). V dropped 6 bases and J dropped 6 bases, with 17 bases sitting between them. The germline V gene encodes CDR1 SNHLY and CDR2 FYNNEI. The CDR3 has 15 residues. The CDR3 region has the DNA TGTGCCAGCAGCCCTGGACAGATTTCTGCCGGGGAGCTGTTTTTT. This gives the protein CASSPGQISAGELFF.

The chain links TRBV5-8 to TRBJ1-5; TRBD1 matches 9 bases. V was pared by 0 bases and J by 1 base, with 8 bases of the junction left unmatched. The germline gives CDR1 SGHTS, CDR2 YDEGEE. This CDR3 region has 18 residues. The CDR3 coding sequence is TGTGCCAGCAGCTTGGACGGGACAGGGAGGATCAGCAATCAGCCCCAGCATTTT. Amino acids: CASSLDGTGRISNQPQHF. Using reference TRBV5-8 and TRBJ1-5 for the parts outside the CDR3, the full variable domain is EAGVTQSPTHLIKTRGQQATLRCSPISGHTSVYWYQQALGLGLQFLLWYDEGEERNRGNFPPRFSGRQFPNYSSELNVNALELEDSALYLCASSLDGTGRISNQPQHFGDGTRLSIL.

The chain is built from TRBV5-1 and TRBJ1-3; D gene uncertain. V lost 1 base and J 0 bases, leaving 11 bases between the germline ends. Germline V gives CDR1 SGHRS, CDR2 YFSETQ. This CDR3 contains 16 residues. CDR3 DNA: TGCGCCAGCAGCTTGACAGCCACCGACTCTGGAAACACCATATATTTT. It translates to CASSLTATDSGNTIYF.

V gene TRBV21-1 combines with J gene TRBJ1-2; no check of the table's D call, TRBD1, against the DNA was made. TRBV21-1 is a pseudogene locus. The CDR3 is 15 residues long. This CDR3 reads CASSKPRKWGTLYTF. The CDR3 DNA reads as TGTGCCAGCAGCAAACCCCGAAAGTGGGGCACTCTCTACACCTTC.

The J gene is TRBJ2-3, the V gene TRBV6-4, with 15 bases fitting TRBD2. The CDR3 spans 16 residues. Losses at the gene ends were 6 bases for V and 7 bases for J; bases not matched to a gene: 8. The germline V gene has CDR1 MRHNA and CDR2 SNTAGT. CDR3 DNA sequence: TGTGCCAGCAGCGAATTTGGGACTAGCGGGAGGTATACGCAGTATTTT. Protein product: CASSEFGTSGRYTQYF.

This clone was found a few times. The genes are TRBV7-3 and TRBJ1-1; weak D call: TRBD1 (6 bases). V was clipped by 2 bases and J by 4 bases, with 14 bases between them. CDR1 SGHTA and CDR2 FQGTGA come from the germline V gene. The CDR3 spans 15 residues. For the CDR3, the DNA is TGTGCCAGCAGCTTATCCCCCGGACAGTCCACTGAAGCTTTCTTT. As protein: CASSLSPGQSTEAFF.

The chain joins TRBV7-8 to TRBJ2-2; unclear D gene. The germline V gene encodes CDR1 SGHVS and CDR2 FQNEAQ. V was pared by 5 bases and J by 4 bases, with 14 bases between. The CDR3 sequence is 15 residues long. This chain's CDR3 is CASSAAGRITGELFF. The CDR3 nucleotides read TGTGCCAGCAGCGCCGCCGGGCGGATCACCGGGGAGCTGTTTTTT.

The CDR3 protein is CASSSTPRGSKGQPQHF. DNA for the CDR3: TGTGCCAGCAGCTCAACACCCCGGGGCAGCAAGGGTCAGCCCCAGCATTTT. V gene TRBV11-2 combines with J gene TRBJ1-5; D may be TRBD1 (5 bases). V was shortened by 4 bases and J by 6 bases, with 22 bases between the two germline ends. Per germline, CDR1 SGHAT and CDR2 FQNNGV. The CDR3 contains 17 residues.

The chain carries TRBV6-1 and TRBJ2-3, with 8 bases that match TRBD1. This CDR3 region has 16 residues. The germline CDR1 and CDR2 sequences are MNHNS and SASEGT. J lost 9 bases, V lost 1 base, and 12 bases had no gene match. CDR3: CASSEGAGGGIGTQYF. CDR3 nucleotides: TGTGCCAGCAGTGAAGGGGCAGGGGGCGGGATAGGGACGCAGTATTTT.

The CDR3 loop reads CASRAGILMNTEAFF. The DNA of the CDR3 is TGTGCCAGCAGGGCAGGGATCCTCATGAACACTGAAGCTTTCTTT. The chain is built from TRBV5-4 and TRBJ1-1; tentative D call: TRBD1 (5 bases). The CDR3 is made up of 15 amino acids. Germline V gene data show CDR1 as SGHNT and CDR2 as YYREEE (reference sequence). V lost 5 bases to trimming and J lost 0 bases, with 14 bases between them.

The CDR3 DNA is TGTGTTTCGCCCGGAAGGCCCGGAGCTTTCTTT. It yields the protein CVSPGRPGAFF. The chain is built from TRBV12-3 or TRBV12-4 and TRBJ1-1; the D is unclear. The CDR3 is made up of 11 amino acids.

V usage is TRBV7-2 and J usage is TRBJ1-5; D is uncertain. The V end lost 1 base, the J end lost 7 bases, and 11 bases lay between the germline ends. This CDR3 comprises 14 residues. CDR1 and CDR2 (germline): SGHTA, FQGNSA. The CDR3: CASSLEGSQQPQHF. The CDR3 DNA reads TGTGCCAGCAGCTTAGAGGGTTCTCAACAGCCCCAGCATTTT.

The chain carries TRBV7-2 and TRBJ1-2, with D maybe TRBD1 (5 bases). Looked up from germline, CDR1 is SGHTA and CDR2 is FQGNSA. This CDR3 is 15 amino acids long. Between the trimmed V and J ends, which lost 1 base and 8 bases, there was a span of 17 bases. The DNA of the CDR3 is TGTGCCAGCAGCTTAGAACCGGGACTCCGAGGAGGCTACACCTTC. This codes for CASSLEPGLRGGYTF.

This clone appeared a few times. The chain couples TRBV15 to TRBJ1-6; D ambiguous. Trimming cost V 0 bases and J 10 bases, with 4 bases left between them. Germline loops: CDR1 LNHNV, CDR2 YYDKDF (reference sequence). The CDR3 has 12 amino acids. CDR3 protein: CATSRDLSPLHF. As DNA, the CDR3 is TGTGCCACCAGCAGAGATTTATCACCCCTCCACTTT.

V and J are TRBV6-2 or TRBV6-3 and TRBJ2-7; D uncertain. Germline assignment: CDR1 MNHEY and CDR2 SVGEGT. The CDR3 length is 11 residues. V was shortened by 5 bases and J by 5 bases, with 7 bases between the two germline ends. The CDR3, as DNA: TGTGCCAGCAGTGCACAGAACGAGCAGTACTTC. Translation gives CASSAQNEQYF.

CDR3 sequence reads: CASSLQRNYGYTF. CDR3 bases: TGTGCCAGCAGTTTGCAGCGAAACTATGGCTACACCTTC. The V call is TRBV28, the J call TRBJ1-2, with D unresolved. CDR1 is MDHEN and CDR2 is SYDVKM in the germline V gene. The CDR3 has 13 residues. Trimming stripped 3 bases from V and 2 bases from J, with 7 bases between.

The rearrangement joins TRBV21-1 to TRBJ2-5; the table's D call TRBD2 went unverified against the DNA. TRBV21-1 is described as a pseudogene. The CDR3 has 13 amino acids. The DNA of the CDR3 is TGTGCCAGCAGCAAGAGATACCAAGAGACCCAGTACTTC. This gives the protein CASSKRYQETQYF.

The chain recombines TRBV27 with TRBJ1-5; 7 bases match TRBD1. Germline lookup yields CDR1 MNHEY and CDR2 SMNVEV (reference sequence). Losses at the gene ends were 8 bases for V and 7 bases for J; bases not matched to a gene: 5. The CDR3 is 12 residues long. The CDR3 region has the DNA TGTGCCAGCGGAACAGGGGAGCAGCCCCAGCATTTT. Encoded protein: CASGTGEQPQHF.

This chain links TRBV6-2 or TRBV6-3 with TRBJ1-5; D is unresolved. V shed 5 bases and J shed 1 base, with 12 bases lying between them. Germline CDR1 is MNHEY and CDR2 is SVGEGT. This CDR3 is 15 amino acids long. For the CDR3, the DNA is TGTGCCAGCAGTCTCCGGGGATCGAGCAATCAGCCCCAGCATTTT. It yields the protein CASSLRGSSNQPQHF.

V usage is TRBV19 and J usage is TRBJ2-5, with D uncertain. The V and J ends lost 3 bases and 5 bases respectively, with 16 bases between them. The CDR3 is made up of 15 amino acids. Germline V gene data show CDR1 as LNHDA and CDR2 as SQIVND (reference sequence). CDR3 bases: TGTGCCAGTAGTATCCTCCTAGGAGTTCTCGAGACCCAGTACTTC. Translation gives CASSILLGVLETQYF.

The J gene is TRBJ2-3, the V gene TRBV19; 8 nucleotides line up with TRBD2. The CDR3 covers 14 residues. Germline V gene lookup returns CDR1 LNHDA and CDR2 SQIVND (reference sequence). The J segment lost 3 bases and the V segment lost 4 bases, leaving 3 bases of the junction unmatched. CDR3 region: CASSNPGGTDTQYF. DNA for the CDR3: TGTGCCAGTAGTAACCCGGGGGGGACAGATACGCAGTATTTT.

The chain couples TRBV28 to TRBJ2-7; D is undetermined. The CDR3 sequence is 13 residues long. Germline CDR1 is MDHEN and CDR2 is SYDVKM. Trimming removed 4 bases at V and 5 bases at J, with 12 bases between. CDR3 sequence reads: CASSSTNVDEQYF. The CDR3 coding sequence is TGTGCCAGCAGTTCCACCAATGTGGACGAGCAGTACTTC.

The chain is built from TRBV18 and TRBJ1-1; the D gene is possibly TRBD1 (6 bases). CDR1 is KGHSH and CDR2 is LQKENI in the germline V gene. Trimming removed 3 bases from V and 2 bases from J, with 13 bases in between. CDR3 length: 15 residues. CDR3 sequence: CASSPQIQGNTEAFF. CDR3 bases: TGTGCCAGCTCACCCCAAATACAGGGAAACACTGAAGCTTTCTTT. Supplemented by reference TRBV18 and TRBJ1-1, the full variable domain reads NAGVMQNPRHLVRRRGQEARLRCSPMKGHSHVYWYRQLPEEGLKFMVYLQKENIIDESGMPKERFSAEFPKEGPSILRIQQVVRGDSAAYFCASSPQIQGNTEAFFGQGTRLTVV.

V usage is TRBV5-1 and J usage is TRBJ2-3, with D maybe TRBD2 (5 bases). The CDR3 is 16 amino acids. Germline V CDR1 and CDR2: SGHRS, YFSETQ. V lost 5 bases to trimming and J lost 3 bases, with 19 bases between them. The CDR3 spells CASRQTVARATDTQYF. For the CDR3, the DNA is TGCGCCAGCAGACAAACCGTCGCGCGGGCGACAGATACGCAGTATTTT.

The genes are TRBV3-1 (or the pseudogene TRBV3-2) and TRBJ1-4; 9 bases are shared with TRBD1. The germline V gene has CDR1 LGHDT and CDR2 YNNKEL (reference sequence). J was trimmed by 7 bases and V by 4 bases; bases with no gene match: 7. This CDR3 is built from 15 residues. The CDR3 sequence is CASSRRDRDAEKLFF. In DNA, the CDR3 is TGTGCCAGCAGCCGACGGGACAGGGATGCTGAAAAACTGTTTTTT.

The sample holds one count of this clone. The chain carries TRBV19 and TRBJ2-6, with D perhaps matching TRBD2 (6 bases). Germline CDR1 LNHDA, CDR2 SQIVND (reference sequence). V was clipped by 1 base and J by 1 base, with 11 bases between them. The CDR3 is 17 residues long. CDR3 residues: CASSIALAGSGANVLTF. The CDR3 DNA sequence: TGTGCCAGTAGTATAGCCCTCGCGGGGTCTGGGGCCAACGTCCTGACTTTC.

This clone was found a few times. The rearrangement joins TRBV29-1 to TRBJ1-2; the D gene is possibly TRBD1 (5 bases). The CDR3 length is 15 residues. V was pared by 1 base and J by 4 bases, with 16 bases between. The germline V gene encodes CDR1 SQVTM and CDR2 ANQGSEA. CDR3 in DNA: TGCAGCGTTGAAGTCCCCAGGCCTGGGGGCTATGGCTACACCTTC. Amino acid sequence: CSVEVPRPGGYGYTF.

The chain is built from TRBV24-1 and TRBJ2-1; 10 bases agree with TRBD1. Trimming took 4 bases from V and 8 from J; bases not matched to a gene: 7. The CDR3 totals 15 residues. CDR1 KGHDR and CDR2 SFDVKD come from the germline V gene. The CDR3 loop is CATSELRDRGHEQFF. CDR3 bases: TGTGCCACCAGTGAGCTGAGGGACAGGGGCCATGAGCAGTTCTTC.

The chain joins TRBV28 to TRBJ2-4, with D maybe TRBD2 (6 bases). Germline lookup yields CDR1 MDHEN and CDR2 SYDVKM. The CDR3 consists of 20 residues. Trimming took 5 bases from V and 0 from J, leaving 26 bases between them. CDR3 nucleotides: TGTGCCAGCAGTCACCCACGTCGAATGGGGGGAGTCGAAGCCAAAAACATTCAGTACTTC. It codes for CASSHPRRMGGVEAKNIQYF.